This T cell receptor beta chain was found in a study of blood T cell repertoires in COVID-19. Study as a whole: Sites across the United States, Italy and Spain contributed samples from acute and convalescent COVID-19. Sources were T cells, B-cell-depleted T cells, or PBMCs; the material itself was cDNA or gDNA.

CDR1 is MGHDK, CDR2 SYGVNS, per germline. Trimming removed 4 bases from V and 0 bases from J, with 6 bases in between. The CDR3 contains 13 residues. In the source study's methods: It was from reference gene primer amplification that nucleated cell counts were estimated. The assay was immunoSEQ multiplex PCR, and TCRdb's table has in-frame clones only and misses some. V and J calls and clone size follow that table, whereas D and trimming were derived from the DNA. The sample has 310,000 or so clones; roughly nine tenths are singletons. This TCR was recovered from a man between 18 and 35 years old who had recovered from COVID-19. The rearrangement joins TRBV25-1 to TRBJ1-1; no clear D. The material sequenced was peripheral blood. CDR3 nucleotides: TGTGCCAGCAGTGCGGGAGTGAACACTGAAGCTTTCTTT. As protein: CASSAGVNTEAFF.